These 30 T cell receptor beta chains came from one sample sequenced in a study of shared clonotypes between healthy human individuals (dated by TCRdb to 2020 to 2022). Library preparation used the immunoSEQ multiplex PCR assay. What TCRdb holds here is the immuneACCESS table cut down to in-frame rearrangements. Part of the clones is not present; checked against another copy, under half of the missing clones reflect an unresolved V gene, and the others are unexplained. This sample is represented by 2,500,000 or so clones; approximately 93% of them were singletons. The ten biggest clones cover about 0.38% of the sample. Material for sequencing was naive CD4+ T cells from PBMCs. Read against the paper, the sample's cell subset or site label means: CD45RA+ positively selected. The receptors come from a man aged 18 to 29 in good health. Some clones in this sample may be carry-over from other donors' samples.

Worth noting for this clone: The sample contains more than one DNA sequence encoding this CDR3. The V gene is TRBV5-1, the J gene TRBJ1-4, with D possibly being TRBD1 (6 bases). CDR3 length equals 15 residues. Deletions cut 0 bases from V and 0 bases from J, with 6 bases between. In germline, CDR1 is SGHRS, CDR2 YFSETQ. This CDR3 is CASSLAGATNEKLFF. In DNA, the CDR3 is TGCGCCAGCAGCTTGGCAGGGGCAACTAATGAAAAACTGTTTTTT.

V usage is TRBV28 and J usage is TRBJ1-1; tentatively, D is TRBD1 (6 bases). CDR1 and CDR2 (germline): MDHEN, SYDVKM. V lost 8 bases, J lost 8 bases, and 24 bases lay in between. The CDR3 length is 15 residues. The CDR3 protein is CASGSSGGGSREAFF. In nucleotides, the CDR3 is TGTGCCAGCGGGTCGTCGGGGGGCGGGTCCCGCGAAGCTTTCTTT.

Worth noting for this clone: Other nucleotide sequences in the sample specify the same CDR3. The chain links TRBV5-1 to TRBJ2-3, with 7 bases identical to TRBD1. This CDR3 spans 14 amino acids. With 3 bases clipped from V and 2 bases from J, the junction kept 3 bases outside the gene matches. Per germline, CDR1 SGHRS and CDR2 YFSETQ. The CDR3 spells CASSSGGATDTQYF. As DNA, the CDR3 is TGCGCCAGCAGCTCAGGGGGTGCCACAGATACGCAGTATTTT.

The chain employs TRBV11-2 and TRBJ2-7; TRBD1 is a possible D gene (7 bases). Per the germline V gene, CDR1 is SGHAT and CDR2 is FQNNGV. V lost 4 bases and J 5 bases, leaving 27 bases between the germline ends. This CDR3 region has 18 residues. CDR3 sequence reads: CASSWPGGTGGPSDEQYF. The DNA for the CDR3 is TGTGCCAGCAGCTGGCCAGGGGGGACCGGCGGTCCGAGCGACGAGCAGTACTTC.

The CDR3 region has the DNA TGTGCCAGCAGCTTAGAAGGGACTAGCGGGAGGAGGTCCTACAATGAGCAGTTCTTC. Translating gives CASSLEGTSGRRSYNEQFF. The chain uses TRBV7-2 and TRBJ2-1; 15 bases agree with TRBD2. This CDR3 is 19 amino acids long. In germline, CDR1 is SGHTA, CDR2 FQGNSA. V shed 1 base, J shed 1 base, and the junction held 5 bases outside the gene matches.

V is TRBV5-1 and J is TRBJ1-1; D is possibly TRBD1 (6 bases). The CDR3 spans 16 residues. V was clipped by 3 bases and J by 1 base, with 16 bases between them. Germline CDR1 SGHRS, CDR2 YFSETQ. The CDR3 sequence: CASSSQPGHQNTEAFF. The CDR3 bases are TGCGCCAGCAGCTCGCAACCGGGACACCAGAACACTGAAGCTTTCTTT.

For the CDR3, the DNA is TGTGCCTCCAGGGAGGGACACAACTCTGGAAACACCATATATTTT. Translating gives CASREGHNSGNTIYF. This chain joins TRBV7-4 and TRBJ1-3; weak D call: TRBD1 (6 bases). The CDR3 has 15 residues. CDR1 is SGHVT and CDR2 is SQSDAQ in the germline V gene. Deletions cut 11 bases from V and 0 bases from J, with 17 bases between.

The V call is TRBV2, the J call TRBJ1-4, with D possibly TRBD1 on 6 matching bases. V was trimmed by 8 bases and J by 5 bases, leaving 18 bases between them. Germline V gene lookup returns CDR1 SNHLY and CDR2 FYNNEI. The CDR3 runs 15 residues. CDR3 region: CASSEQGSVNEKLFF. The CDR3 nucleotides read TGTGCCAGCTCCGAACAGGGATCGGTAAATGAAAAACTGTTTTTT.

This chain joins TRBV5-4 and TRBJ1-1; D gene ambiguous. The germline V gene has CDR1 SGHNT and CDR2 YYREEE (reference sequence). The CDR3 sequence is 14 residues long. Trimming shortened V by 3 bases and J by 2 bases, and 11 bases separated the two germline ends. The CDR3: CASSSPRSNTEAFF. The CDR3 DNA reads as TGTGCCAGCAGCTCGCCGAGGAGCAACACTGAAGCTTTCTTT. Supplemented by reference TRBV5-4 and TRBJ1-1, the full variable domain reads ETGVTQSPTHLIKTRGQQVTLRCSSQSGHNTVSWYQQALGQGPQFIFQYYREEENGRGNFPPRFSGLQFPNYSSELNVNALELDDSALYLCASSSPRSNTEAFFGQGTRLTVV.

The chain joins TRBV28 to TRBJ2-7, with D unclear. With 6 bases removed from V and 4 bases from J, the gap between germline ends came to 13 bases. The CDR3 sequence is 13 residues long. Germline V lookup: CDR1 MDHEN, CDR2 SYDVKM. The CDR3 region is CASRGSLGYEQYF. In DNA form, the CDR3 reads TGTGCCAGCAGAGGTTCCTTGGGATACGAGCAGTACTTC.

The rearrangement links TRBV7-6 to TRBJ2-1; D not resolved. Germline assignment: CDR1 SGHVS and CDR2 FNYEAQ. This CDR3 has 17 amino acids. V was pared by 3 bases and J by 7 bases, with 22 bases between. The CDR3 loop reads CASSFQWNGRQNNEQFF. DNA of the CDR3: TGTGCCAGCAGCTTCCAGTGGAACGGGCGGCAAAATAATGAGCAGTTCTTC.

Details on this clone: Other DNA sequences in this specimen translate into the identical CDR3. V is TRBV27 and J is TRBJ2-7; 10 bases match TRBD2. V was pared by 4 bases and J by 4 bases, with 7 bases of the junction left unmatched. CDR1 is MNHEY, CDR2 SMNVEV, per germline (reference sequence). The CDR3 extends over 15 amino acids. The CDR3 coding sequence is TGTGCCAGCAGTTCCTTAGCTAGCGGGAGATACGAGCAGTACTTC. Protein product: CASSSLASGRYEQYF.

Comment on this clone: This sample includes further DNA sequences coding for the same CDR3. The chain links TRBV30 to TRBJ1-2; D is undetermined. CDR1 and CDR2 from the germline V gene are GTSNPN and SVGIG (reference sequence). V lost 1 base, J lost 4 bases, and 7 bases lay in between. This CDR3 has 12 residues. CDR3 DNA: TGTGCCTGGAGTGCAGGTCTCTATGGCTACACCTTC. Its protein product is CAWSAGLYGYTF.

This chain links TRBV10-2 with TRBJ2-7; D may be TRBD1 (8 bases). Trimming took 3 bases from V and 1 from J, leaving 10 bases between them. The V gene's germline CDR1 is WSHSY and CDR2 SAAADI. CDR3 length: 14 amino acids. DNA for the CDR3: TGCGCCAGCAGTGAACAGGGGGGGTCCTACGAGCAGTACTTC. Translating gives CASSEQGGSYEQYF.

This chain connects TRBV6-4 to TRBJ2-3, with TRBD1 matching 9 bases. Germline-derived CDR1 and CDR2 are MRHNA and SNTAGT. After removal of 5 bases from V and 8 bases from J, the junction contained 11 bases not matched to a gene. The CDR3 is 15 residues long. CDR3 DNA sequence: TGTGCCAGCAGTCCTGGACAGGGGAAATCGGGTACGCAGTATTTT. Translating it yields CASSPGQGKSGTQYF.

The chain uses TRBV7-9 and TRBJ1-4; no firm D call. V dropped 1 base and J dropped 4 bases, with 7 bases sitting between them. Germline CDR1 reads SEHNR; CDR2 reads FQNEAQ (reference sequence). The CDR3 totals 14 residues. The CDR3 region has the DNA TGTGCCAGCAGCTTAGGCCCAAATAATGAAAAACTGTTTTTT. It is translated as CASSLGPNNEKLFF.

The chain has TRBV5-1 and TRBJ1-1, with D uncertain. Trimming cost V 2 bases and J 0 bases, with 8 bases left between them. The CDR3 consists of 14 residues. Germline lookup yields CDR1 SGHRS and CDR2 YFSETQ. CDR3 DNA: TGCGCCAGCAGCTTAATCACTCTGAACACTGAAGCTTTCTTT. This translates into CASSLITLNTEAFF.

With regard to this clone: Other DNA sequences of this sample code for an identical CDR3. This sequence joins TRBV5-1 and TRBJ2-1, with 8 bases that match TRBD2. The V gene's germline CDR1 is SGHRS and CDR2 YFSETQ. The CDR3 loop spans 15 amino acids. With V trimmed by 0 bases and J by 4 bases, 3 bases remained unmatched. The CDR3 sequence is CASSLGVAGYNEQFF. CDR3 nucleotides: TGCGCCAGCAGCTTGGGGGTAGCGGGGTACAATGAGCAGTTCTTC.

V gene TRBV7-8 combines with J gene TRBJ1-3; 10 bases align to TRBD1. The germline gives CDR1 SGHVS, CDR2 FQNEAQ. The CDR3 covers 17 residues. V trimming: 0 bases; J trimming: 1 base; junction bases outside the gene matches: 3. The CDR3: CASSLAGTGASGNTIYF. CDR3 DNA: TGTGCCAGCAGCTTAGCCGGGACAGGGGCTTCTGGAAACACCATATATTTT.

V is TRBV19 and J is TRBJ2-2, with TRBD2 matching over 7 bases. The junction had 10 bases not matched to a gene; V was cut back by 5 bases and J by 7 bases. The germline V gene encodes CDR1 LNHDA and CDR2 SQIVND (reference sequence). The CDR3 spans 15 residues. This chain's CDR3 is CASSPRLAKGGELFF. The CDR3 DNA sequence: TGTGCCAGTAGTCCCCGACTAGCTAAAGGCGGGGAGCTGTTTTTT. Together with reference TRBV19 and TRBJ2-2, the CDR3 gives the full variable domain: DGGITQSPKYLFRKEGQNVTLSCEQNLNHDAMYWYRQDPGQGLRLIYYSQIVNDFQKGDIAEGYSVSREKKESFPLTVTSAQKNPTAFYLCASSPRLAKGGELFFGEGSRLTVL.

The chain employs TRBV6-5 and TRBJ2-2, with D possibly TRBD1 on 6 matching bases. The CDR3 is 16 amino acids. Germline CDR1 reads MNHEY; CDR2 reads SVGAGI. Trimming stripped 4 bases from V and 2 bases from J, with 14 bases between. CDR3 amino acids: CASSLRPGHNTGELFF. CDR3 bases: TGTGCCAGCAGTTTACGCCCGGGACACAACACCGGGGAGCTGTTTTTT.

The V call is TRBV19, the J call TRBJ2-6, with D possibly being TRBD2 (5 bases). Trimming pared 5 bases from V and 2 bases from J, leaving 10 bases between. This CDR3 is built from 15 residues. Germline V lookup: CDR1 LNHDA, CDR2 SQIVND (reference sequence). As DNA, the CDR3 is TGTGCCAGTAGTCCGACTACTGCTGGGGCCAACGTCCTGACTTTC. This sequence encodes CASSPTTAGANVLTF.

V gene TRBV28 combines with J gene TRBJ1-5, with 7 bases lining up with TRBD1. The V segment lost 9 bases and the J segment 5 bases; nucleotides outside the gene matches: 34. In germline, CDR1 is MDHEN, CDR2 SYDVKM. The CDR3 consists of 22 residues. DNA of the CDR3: TGTGCCAGGCAATTCTTAATAGACAGGGAAGAGAACCGTCAGGGGGGCGATCAGCCCCAGCATTTT. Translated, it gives CARQFLIDREENRQGGDQPQHF.

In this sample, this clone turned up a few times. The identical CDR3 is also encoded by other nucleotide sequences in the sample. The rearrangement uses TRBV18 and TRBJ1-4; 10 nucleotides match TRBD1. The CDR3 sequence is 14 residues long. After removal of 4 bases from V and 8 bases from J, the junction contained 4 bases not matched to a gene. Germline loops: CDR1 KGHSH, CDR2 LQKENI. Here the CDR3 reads CASSRGQGGEKLFF. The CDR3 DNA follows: TGTGCCAGCTCACGCGGACAGGGGGGAGAAAAACTGTTTTTT.

The CDR3 DNA reads as TGCGCCAGCAGCTTCCGAGCGCGGACCTACGAGCAGTACTTC. Amino acid sequence: CASSFRARTYEQYF. This chain uses TRBV5-1 with TRBJ2-7; D is unresolved. Trimming removed 2 bases from V and 2 bases from J, with 11 bases in between. This CDR3 is built from 14 residues. From germline, CDR1 is SGHRS and CDR2 YFSETQ.

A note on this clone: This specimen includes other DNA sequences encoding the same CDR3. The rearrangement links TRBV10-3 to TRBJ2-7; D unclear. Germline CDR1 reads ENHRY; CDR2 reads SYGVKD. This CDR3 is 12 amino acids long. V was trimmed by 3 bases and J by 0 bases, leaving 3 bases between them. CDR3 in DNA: TGTGCCATCAGTGAAGGCTCCTACGAGCAGTACTTC. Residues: CAISEGSYEQYF.

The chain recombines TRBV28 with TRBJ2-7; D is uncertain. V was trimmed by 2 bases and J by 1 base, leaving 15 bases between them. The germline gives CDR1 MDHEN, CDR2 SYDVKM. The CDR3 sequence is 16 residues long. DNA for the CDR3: TGTGCCAGCAGTTTAGGTGTCGACTTTACGTCCTACGAGCAGTACTTC. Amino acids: CASSLGVDFTSYEQYF.

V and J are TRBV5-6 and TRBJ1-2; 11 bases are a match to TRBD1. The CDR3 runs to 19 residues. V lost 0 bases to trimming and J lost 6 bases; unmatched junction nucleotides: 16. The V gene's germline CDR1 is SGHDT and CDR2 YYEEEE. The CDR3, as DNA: TGTGCCAGCAGCTTGGCCATGGGGACAGGGGGAGAGGTGATGGATGGCTACACCTTC. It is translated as CASSLAMGTGGEVMDGYTF.

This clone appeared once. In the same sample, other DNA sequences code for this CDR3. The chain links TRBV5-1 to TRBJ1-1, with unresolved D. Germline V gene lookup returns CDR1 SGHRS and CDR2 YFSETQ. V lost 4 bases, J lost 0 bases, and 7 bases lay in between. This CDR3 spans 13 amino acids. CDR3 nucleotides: TGCGCCAGCAGCGCCGGATTGAACACTGAAGCTTTCTTT. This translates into CASSAGLNTEAFF. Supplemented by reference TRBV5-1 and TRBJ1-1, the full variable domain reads KAGVTQTPRYLIKTRGQQVTLSCSPISGHRSVSWYQQTPGQGLQFLFEYFSETQRNKGNFPGRFSGRQFSNSRSEMNVSTLELGDSALYLCASSAGLNTEAFFGQGTRLTVV.

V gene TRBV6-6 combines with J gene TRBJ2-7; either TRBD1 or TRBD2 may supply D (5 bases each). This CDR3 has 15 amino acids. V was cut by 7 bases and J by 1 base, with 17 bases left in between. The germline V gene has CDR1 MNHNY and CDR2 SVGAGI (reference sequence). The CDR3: CASTHTGGPSYEQYF. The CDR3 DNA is TGTGCCAGCACCCACACTGGGGGACCGTCCTACGAGCAGTACTTC.